The entry below gives a single T cell receptor (beta chain) sequence along with its context. Its antigen has not been determined. It has no much larger one-base neighbor in the sample; base qualities were not kept. This sample is part of a study of blood T cell repertoires in COVID-19 (TCRdb year 2020). For context, the study as a whole: Samples from collaborators originated in the United States, Italy and Spain and spanned both the acute and convalescent phases of COVID-19. The material from the prospective study consisted of cDNA or gDNA derived from T cells, B-cell-depleted T cells, or PBMCs. Subjects who had been exposed to COVID-19, were actively infected with it, or had recovered from it provided the deeply sampled blood TCRbeta repertoires that made up the dataset. The repertoires were made available in a free public database intended to serve as a resource for research on the immune response to SARS-CoV-2. The samples were drawn from two sources: the first 160 participants of the ongoing ImmuneRACE study, and 1,254 subjects contributed by 6 global collaborators. A de-identified subject ID, COVID-19 status, age in years and sex were almost always included in the sample metadata. Where HLA class I and class II types were available, the types were taken from metadata supplied by the sample provider, not from assay-based typing.

What the study reported, not specific to this receptor: The amount of clinical and demographic metadata varied by source and participant and was provided uncurated.

Spanning cysteine to phenylalanine, the CDR3 consists of 15 amino acids. CDR3 DNA is the only sequence kept; it has 45 bases, read in frame from the first base. CDR1 is given as LNHDA and CDR2 as SQIVND, both from the germline V gene (reference sequence). At the junction V is shortened by 5 bases and J by 9 bases; bases outside the gene matches: 15. TCRbeta CDR3 regions were amplified from genomic DNA using the immunoSEQ Assay, a bias-controlled multiplex PCR. In the paper's pipeline: The number of nucleated cells in each sample was estimated by amplification of reference gene primers within the assay. Sequence reads were collapsed and filtered to measure the absolute abundance of every unique TCRbeta CDR3 rearrangement. Productive Simpson clonality was computed per sample as the square root of Simpson's diversity index over productive rearrangements. TCRdb took this table from immuneACCESS and kept in-frame rearrangements with V and J called. Such tables lack part of the clones; where checked against another copy, unresolved V genes explain under half of the gap, and the rest is unexplained. V, J and clone size derive from that table, while D and trimming were established from the DNA sequence. The sample yields about 420,000 clones; roughly 90% were counted once. The ten most abundant clones make up less than 0.95% of the sample.

In Seattle, one collaborating source enrolled patients while the infection was active and tracked those patients longitudinally over the course of disease. The collaborating institutions used their own protocols to collect whole blood in K2EDTA tubes. For TCRbeta analysis, collaborators shipped samples as frozen whole blood, isolated PBMCs, or DNA extracted from either of those sample types. The sequence is built from TRBV19 and TRBJ1-2, and 7 junctional nucleotides match TRBD1. The receptor was derived from a man younger than 35 with COVID-19, enrolled during active disease. The sample taken for sequencing was peripheral blood. The nucleotide sequence is TGTGCCAGTAGTGGAACCGGGACAGTCCTTAATAGCTACACCTTC. This gives the protein CASSGTGTVLNSYTF.